This entry is about one T cell receptor beta chain. The antigen is unknown. The data are from a study of cytomegalovirus exposure and HLA in healthy donors. About the research overall: The approximately 670 first-cohort repertoires and the 120 or so validation repertoires shared the same platform, a later analysis reported.

Germline V lookup: CDR1 SEHNR, CDR2 FQNEAQ (reference sequence). Trimming pared 5 bases from V and 2 bases from J, leaving 9 bases between. This CDR3 spans 13 amino acids. Assay: immunoSEQ multiplex PCR; the TCRdb copy retains only in-frame clones and omits some. This table has about 57,000 clones, 90% to 95% appearing once. Findings of the study overall: There were three CMV-associated chains whose specificity for CMV antigens was confirmed in vitro. The investigators catalogued 164 TCR beta chains as cytomegalovirus-associated.

The TCR originated in a woman between 18 and 29 years old in good health and CMV-seronegative. The chain has TRBV7-9 and TRBJ1-2; D remains ambiguous. The material sequenced was PBMCs. CDR3 loop: CASSRLVNYGYTF. In DNA form, the CDR3 reads TGTGCCAGCAGCCGACTGGTCAACTATGGCTACACCTTC.